Reported below is one TCR beta chain. The antigen is not known. This sample was taken from a study of radiotherapy plus CTLA-4 blockade in lung cancer. Study context: Of the patients, around 17% showed objective responses and 31% attained disease control. General study points: Per reports, early blood T cell clone dynamics, plus interferon-beta, forecast response most strongly. TCR clones of tumor origin grew in blood after radiotherapy plus ipilimumab.

The CDR3 consists of 13 residues. V lost 3 bases, J lost 8 bases, and 13 bases lay in between. The germline V gene encodes CDR1 GTSNPN and CDR2 SVGIG (reference sequence). Only in-frame clones appear in the TCRdb table, and some are missing; sequencing was by immunoSEQ multiplex PCR. The data contain about 97,000 clones, 65% to 85% of them singletons. The chain has TRBV30 and TRBJ1-4; D unresolved. This TCR was recovered from a human donor with non-small cell lung cancer who had a partial response to radiotherapy plus ipilimumab. Some clones in this sample may be carry-over from other donors' samples. The sample in question was peripheral blood, obtained from a patient treated with radiotherapy plus ipilimumab. The CDR3 nucleotides read TGTGCCTGGAGAGGCACACGAGCGGAAAAACTGTTTTTT. This gives the protein CAWRGTRAEKLFF.